This is a list of T cell receptor beta chains from one sample in a study of T cell repertoires in cytomegalovirus infection. TCRdb itself ran the reads through MiXCR, one entry per CDR3 protein. The table shows about 920,000 distinct CDR3 sequences, with roughly 31% occurring only once. The antigens these receptors bind are not known. The specimen was cultured CD8+ T cells from PBMCs, collected from culture after CMV antigen stimulation. Receptor source: a human donor in good health (CMV status not recorded). Some clones in this sample may be carry-over from other donors' samples. The CDR3 runs from the conserved cysteine through the conserved F or W. D genes are given only for firm matches. Only part of the rows carry a size: once, few, many, or a class if the clone is expanded.

>TRBV7-6|-|-|TRBJ1-1
CASSAPNRDTEAFF
TGTGCCAGCAGCGCACCAAATAGGGACACTGAAGCTTTCTTT
>TRBV7-2|many|-|TRBJ2-3
CASSLMGPWGPDTQYF
TGTGCCAGCAGCTTAATGGGGCCCTGGGGCCCAGATACGCAGTATTTT
>TRBV6-5|-|-|TRBJ2-1
CASSYILPPSGRNEQFF
TGTGCCAGCAGTTACATCCTCCCACCGAGCGGACGCAATGAGCAGTTCTTC
>TRBV27|-|TRBD1|TRBJ1-1
CASSPGQAGTEAFF
TGTGCCAGCAGTCCCGGACAGGCGGGCACTGAAGCTTTCTTT
>TRBV7-9|-|-|TRBJ1-5
CASSQGGVKPQHF
TGTGCCAGCAGCCAGGGAGGTGTTAAACCCCAGCATTTT
>TRBV2|-|-|TRBJ1-2
CASFGGANYGYTF
TGTGCCAGCTTCGGGGGGGCTAACTATGGCTACACCTTC
>TRBV10-3|-|-|TRBJ2-2
CAIIGDSDSTGELFF
TGTGCCATTATCGGGGATTCCGACTCCACCGGGGAGCTGTTTTTT
>TRBV5-6|few|-|TRBJ2-7
CASRGGNINEQYF
TGTGCTTCCAGGGGCGGGAATATAAACGAGCAGTACTTC
>TRBV6-1|-|TRBD1|TRBJ2-1
CASSERGPGWREQFF
TGTGCCAGCAGTGAAAGGGGGCCGGGGTGGCGGGAGCAGTTCTTC
>TRBV7-6|many|-|TRBJ2-3
CASIHAGEPDTQYF
TGTGCCAGCATCCACGCCGGGGAACCAGATACGCAGTATTTT
>TRBV15|-|-|TRBJ2-5
CATSRKGGKAETQYF
TGTGCCACCAGCAGAAAAGGTGGCAAAGCAGAGACCCAGTACTTC
>TRBV7-2|-|-|TRBJ1-2
CASSLAWGGGAGYGYTF
TGTGCCAGCAGCTTAGCTTGGGGAGGCGGGGCGGGCTATGGCTACACCTTC
>TRBV4-1|-|-|TRBJ2-2
CASSQEDGGSCDF
TGCGCCAGCAGCCAAGAGGACGGAGGGAGCTGTGATTTT
>TRBV7-2|many|-|TRBJ2-2
CASSTRQALWELFF
TGTGCCAGCAGCACCCGACAGGCCCTTTGGGAGCTGTTTTTT
>TRBV5-4|-|TRBD2|TRBJ2-2
CASSLFAGGLNLNTGELFF
TGTGCCAGCAGCTTGTTTGCGGGGGGACTTAACTTGAACACCGGGGAGCTGTTTTTT
>TRBV7-6|many|TRBD1|TRBJ2-2
CASSSRDRDTGELFF
TGTGCCAGCAGCTCCCGGGACAGGGACACCGGGGAGCTGTTTTTT
>TRBV7-9|many|TRBD2|TRBJ2-1
CASSSLGSGGGSYNEQFF
TGTGCCAGCAGCTCCCTCGGGAGCGGGGGGGGTTCCTACAATGAGCAGTTCTTC
>TRBV7-4|-|TRBD1|TRBJ1-2
CASSPPQGVYGFTF
TGTGCCAGCAGCCCGCCACAGGGGGTCTATGGCTTCACCTTC
>TRBV7-6|few|TRBD1|TRBJ1-2
CASSSGDRGRSDYGYTF
TGTGCCAGCAGCAGTGGGGACAGGGGCCGGTCTGACTATGGCTACACCTTC
>TRBV7-6|-|-|TRBJ1-3
CASSLDDTPGNTIYF
TGTGCCAGCAGCTTAGACGACACACCTGGAAACACCATATATTTT
>TRBV27|few|-|TRBJ2-1
CASTSDTVNEQFF
TGTGCCAGCACCTCAGACACTGTCAATGAGCAGTTCTTC
>TRBV4-3|-|-|TRBJ1-5
CASSPYVYGNQPQHF
TGCGCCAGCAGCCCCTACGTGTACGGCAATCAGCCCCAGCATTTT
>TRBV12-3/TRBV12-4|-|-|TRBJ1-6
CASSFRVHDNSPLHF
TGTGCCAGCAGTTTCCGGGTCCACGATAATTCACCCCTCCACTTT
>TRBV2|-|-|TRBJ1-5
CASSYPQGHLSNQPQHF
TGTGCCAGCAGTTACCCACAGGGACATTTAAGCAATCAGCCCCAGCATTTT
>TRBV7-9|few|TRBD1|TRBJ1-1
CASSSNDRVRAEAFF
TGTGCCAGCAGCTCCAATGACAGGGTTCGGGCTGAAGCTTTCTTT
>TRBV29-1|few|-|TRBJ2-1
CSVGGGSYNEQFF
TGCAGCGTTGGGGGAGGTTCCTACAATGAGCAGTTCTTC
>TRBV7-9|-|TRBD2|TRBJ2-2
CTSSLAGPPHYNTGELFF
TGTACCAGCAGCTTAGCGGGACCGCCGCACTATAACACCGGGGAGCTGTTTTTT
>TRBV7-2|few|-|TRBJ2-3
CASSYGQFTDTQYF
TGTGCCAGCAGCTACGGACAGTTCACAGATACGCAGTATTTT
>TRBV27|-|TRBD1|TRBJ1-5
CASSPEGANQPQHF
TGTGCCAGCAGTCCCGAGGGGGCCAATCAGCCCCAGCATTTT
>TRBV24-1|-|-|TRBJ2-5
CATSAMVVGVEETQYF
TGTGCCACCAGTGCCATGGTTGTAGGGGTTGAAGAGACCCAGTACTTC
>TRBV20-1|-|TRBD1|TRBJ1-6
CSVWTGQWNNSPLHF
TGCAGTGTTTGGACGGGACAGTGGAATAATTCACCCCTCCACTTT
>TRBV24-1|-|-|TRBJ1-2
CASGGEDYGYTF
TGTGCCTCCGGCGGGGAGGACTATGGCTACACCTTC
>TRBV19|-|TRBD2|TRBJ2-1
CASSISRGVFNEQFF
TGTGCCAGTAGTATAAGTCGGGGGGTCTTCAATGAGCAGTTCTTC
>TRBV7-2|many|-|TRBJ1-1
CASSLVLTEAFF
TGTGCCAGCAGCTTAGTTCTTACTGAAGCTTTCTTT
>TRBV6-4|-|-|TRBJ2-1
CASRSGRDVRRGEWGGSYNEQFF
TGTGCCAGCAGGTCCGGCAGGGACGTCAGGAGGGGGGAATGGGGGGGCTCCTACAATGAGCAGTTCTTC
>TRBV7-2|many|TRBD1|TRBJ1-1
CASSTRDRNTEAFF
TGTGCCAGCAGCACCAGGGACAGGAACACTGAAGCTTTCTTT
>TRBV4-2|-|TRBD1|TRBJ1-2
CASSQGPQGAGGYTF
TGTGCCAGCAGCCAAGGGCCACAGGGGGCAGGTGGCTACACCTTC
>TRBV12-3/TRBV12-4|-|-|TRBJ2-3
CASTSTETTDTQYF
TGTGCCAGCACCTCGACGGAGACCACAGATACGCAGTATTTT
>TRBV6-2/TRBV6-3|few|-|TRBJ1-2
CASSHPGARLGNYGYTF
TGTGCCAGCAGCCATCCGGGGGCAAGACTTGGAAACTATGGCTACACCTTC
>TRBV18|few|-|TRBJ1-5
CASSPPLGAGQPQHF
TGTGCCAGCTCACCTCCTTTGGGGGCAGGTCAGCCCCAGCATTTT
>TRBV10-3|few|TRBD2|TRBJ2-2
CAIRTELAGVTGELFF
TGTGCCATCAGGACCGAACTAGCGGGGGTCACCGGGGAGCTGTTTTTT
>TRBV10-3|-|-|TRBJ1-4
CAISGSTTNEKLFF
TGTGCCATCAGCGGATCAACAACTAATGAAAAACTGTTTTTT
>TRBV19|few|-|TRBJ2-7
CASSISASYEQYF
TGTGCCAGTAGTATTTCAGCCTCCTACGAGCAGTACTTC
>TRBV19|-|-|TRBJ2-5
CASSTIAFQETQYF
TGTGCCAGTAGTACAATAGCGTTTCAAGAGACCCAGTACTTC
>TRBV6-6|few|-|TRBJ1-4
CASSSQATNEKLFF
TGTGCCAGCAGTTCCCAGGCAACTAATGAAAAACTGTTTTTT
>TRBV20-1|-|-|TRBJ2-1
CSARGYGGGYNEQFF
TGCAGTGCTAGAGGCTACGGTGGGGGGTACAATGAGCAGTTCTTC
>TRBV7-6|many|-|TRBJ1-4
CASSLAWDEKLFF
TGTGCCAGCAGCTTAGCCTGGGATGAAAAACTGTTTTTT
>TRBV13|-|TRBD1|TRBJ2-3
CASSDPTGVGTSDTQYF
TGTGCCAGCAGCGACCCAACAGGGGTGGGAACATCAGATACGCAGTATTTT
>TRBV29-1|few|TRBD1|TRBJ2-4
CSVLDRAGENIQYF
TGCAGCGTACTCGACAGGGCCGGGGAAAACATTCAGTACTTC
>TRBV6-1|-|-|TRBJ2-3
CASSAREQGLTDTQYF
TGTGCCAGCAGTGCCCGGGAACAGGGATTGACAGATACGCAGTATTTT
>TRBV7-8|many|-|TRBJ2-1
CASARPYNEQFF
TGTGCCAGCGCCCGGCCCTACAATGAGCAGTTCTTC
>TRBV29-1|-|-|TRBJ2-2
CSAGTMDTGELFF
TGCAGCGCCGGGACAATGGACACCGGGGAGCTGTTTTTT
>TRBV5-1|-|TRBD1|TRBJ1-2
CASSFSLGQGHYGYTF
TGCGCCAGCAGCTTTAGTTTGGGACAGGGTCACTATGGCTACACCTTC